The next 6 T cell receptor beta chains were all read from a single sample in a study of human T cells and chemical hapten exposure. TCRdb ran MiXCR on the RACE reads and lists one entry per CDR3 protein. The sample records under 90,000 distinct CDR3 sequences, about 9% being singletons. Time point: healthy volunteer bleed at 6 weeks. Whole blood, unfractionated, served as the material for total RNA extraction. The sequencing sample was made of whole blood. The receptors here all came from a male donor in good health. Some clones in this sample may be carry-over from other donors' samples.

This clonotype was counted between two and nine times. The CDR3 DNA is TGTGCCAGCAGTGAGGGACATCCGAACTATGGCTACACCTTC. It encodes CASSEGHPNYGYTF. The chain has TRBV2 and TRBJ1-2; maybe TRBD1 (6 bases). V lost 3 bases, J lost 2 bases, and 10 bases lay in between. The CDR3 spans 14 residues. CDR1 and CDR2 from the germline V gene are SNHLY and FYNNEI.

The rearrangement joins TRBV2 to TRBJ2-3, with D unresolved. The CDR3 is 14 amino acids. Looked up from germline, CDR1 is SNHLY and CDR2 is FYNNEI. Between the trimmed V and J ends, which lost 0 bases and 2 bases, there was a span of 6 bases. This CDR3 is CASSEASNTDTQYF. The CDR3 bases are TGTGCCAGCAGTGAAGCATCTAACACAGATACGCAGTATTTT.

This clonotype came up a few times. The V call is TRBV5-6, the J call TRBJ2-3; D might be TRBD1 (6 bases). There are 15 residues in the CDR3. CDR1 and CDR2 from the germline V gene are SGHDT and YYEEEE. Trimming stripped 0 bases from V and 6 bases from J, with 14 bases between. The CDR3 bases are TGTGCCAGCAGCTTGGGACAGGAATTTAAGGATACGCAGTATTTT. Translating gives CASSLGQEFKDTQYF.

This clonotype was detected many times. The chain carries TRBV14 and TRBJ2-3; D is unclear. Trimming took 4 bases from V and 2 from J, leaving 16 bases between them. The V gene's germline CDR1 is SGHDN and CDR2 FVKESK. The CDR3 spans 16 residues. The CDR3 reads CASSLQDGKYTDTQYF. The CDR3 DNA sequence: TGTGCCAGCAGCCTTCAGGACGGAAAATACACAGATACGCAGTATTTT. Full variable domain (rest looked up from reference TRBV14 and TRBJ2-3): EAGVTQFPSHSVIEKGQTVTLRCDPISGHDNLYWYRRVMGKEIKFLLHFVKESKQDESGMPNNRFLAERTGGTYSTLKVQPAELEDSGVYFCASSLQDGKYTDTQYFGPGTRLTVL.

The rearrangement joins TRBV29-1 to TRBJ1-1; 7 positions agree with TRBD1. This CDR3 region has 14 residues. V was pared by 1 base and J by 3 bases, with 5 bases of the junction left unmatched. CDR1 and CDR2 (germline): SQVTM, ANQGSEA. The CDR3 region is CSVEVWTGDTEAFF. The DNA of the CDR3 is TGCAGCGTTGAAGTGTGGACAGGAGACACTGAAGCTTTCTTT.

This chain joins TRBV11-2 and TRBJ2-2, with TRBD1 identical over 8 bases. The CDR3 has 16 residues. With V trimmed by 5 bases and J by 1 base, 6 bases remained unmatched. From germline, CDR1 is SGHAT and CDR2 FQNNGV. The CDR3 loop is CASSPRQGWNTGELFF. The CDR3 DNA follows: TGTGCCAGCAGCCCCCGACAGGGGTGGAACACCGGGGAGCTGTTTTTT.